This T cell receptor (beta chain) was sequenced in a study of T cells in Graves' hyperthyroidism and ophthalmopathy. Those with hyperthyroidism were 18 to 65 years old, newly diagnosed, and ill for under 2 months. Investigators excluded patients with uncontrolled infection, other autoimmune disease, pregnancy or lactation. Diagnosis rested on symptoms, serum thyroxine and TRAb, thyroid ultrasound, and orbital computed tomography. Trimming at V came to 6 bases and at J to 3 bases, leaving 5 bases not matched to a gene. The CDR3 sequence is 15 residues long. The V gene's germline CDR1 is DFQATT and CDR2 SNEGSKA (reference sequence). A note on this clonotype: The antigen remains undetermined.

Findings and caveats of the study: Prediction of ophthalmopathy progression came a median around 7.1 months pre-onset.

RNA transcripts served as the template for amplifying TCR beta CDR3 regions. Researchers ran a first-round RT-PCR on the TCR CDR3 using the HTBI primer set. TCRdb re-analysed the multiplex PCR reads in MiXCR, keeping a single row per CDR3 protein. The top ten clones hold around 32% of a sample with 40,000 to 55,000 distinct CDR3 sequences, approximately 49% of them seen once. This chain links TRBV20-1 with TRBJ2-2; 12 nucleotides align to TRBD2. The sequence was collected from a woman between 45 and 65 years old with Graves' hyperthyroidism. The sample consisted of peripheral blood or thyroid tissue (not recorded which). In DNA, the CDR3 is TGCAGTGCACCTCGACTAGCGGGAGACACCGGGGAGCTGTTTTTT. Protein: CSAPRLAGDTGELFF.